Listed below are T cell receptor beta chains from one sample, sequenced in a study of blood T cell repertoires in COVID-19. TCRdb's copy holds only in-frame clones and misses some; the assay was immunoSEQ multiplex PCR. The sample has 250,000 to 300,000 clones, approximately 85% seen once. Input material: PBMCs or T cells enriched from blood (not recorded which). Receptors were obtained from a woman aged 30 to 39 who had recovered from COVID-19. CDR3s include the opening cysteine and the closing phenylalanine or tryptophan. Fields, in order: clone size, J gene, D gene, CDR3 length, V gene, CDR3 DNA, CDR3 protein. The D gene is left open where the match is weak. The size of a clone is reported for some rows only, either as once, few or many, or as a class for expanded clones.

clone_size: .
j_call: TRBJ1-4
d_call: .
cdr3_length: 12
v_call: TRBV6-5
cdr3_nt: TGTGCCAGCAGTTCCCTGCAGGGAAAACTGTTTTTT
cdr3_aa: CASSSLQGKLFF

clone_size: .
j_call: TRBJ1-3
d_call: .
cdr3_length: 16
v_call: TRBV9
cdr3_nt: TGTGCCAGCAGCGCCACCCAGGTACCCTCTGGAAACACCATATATTTT
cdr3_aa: CASSATQVPSGNTIYF

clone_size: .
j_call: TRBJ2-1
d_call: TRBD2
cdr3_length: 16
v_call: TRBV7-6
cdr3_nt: TGTGCCAGCAGCAGGACTAGCGGGGGGGGTTACAATGAGCAGTTCTTC
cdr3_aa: CASSRTSGGGYNEQFF

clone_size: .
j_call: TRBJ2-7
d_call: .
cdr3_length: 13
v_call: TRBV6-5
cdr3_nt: TGTGCCAGCAGCCGGACAAATGCCTACGAGCAGTACTTC
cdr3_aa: CASSRTNAYEQYF

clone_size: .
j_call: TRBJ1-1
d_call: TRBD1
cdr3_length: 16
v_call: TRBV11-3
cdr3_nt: TGTGCCAGCAGCTTAGGAGGGGCAGGGGGCAACACTGAAGCTTTCTTT
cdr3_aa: CASSLGGAGGNTEAFF

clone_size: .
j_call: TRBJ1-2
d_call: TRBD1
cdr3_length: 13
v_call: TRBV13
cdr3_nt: TGTGCCAGCACCCTCGACAGGGCCTATGGCTACACCTTC
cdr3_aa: CASTLDRAYGYTF

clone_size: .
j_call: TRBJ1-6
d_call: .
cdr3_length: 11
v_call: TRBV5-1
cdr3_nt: TGCGCCAGCAGGAGGGCTGGTCCCCTCCACTTT
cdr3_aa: CASRRAGPLHF

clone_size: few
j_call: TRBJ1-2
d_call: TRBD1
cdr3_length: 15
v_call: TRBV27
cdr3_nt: TGTGCCAGCAGTTCCTGGGACAGAATTAACTATGGCTACACCTTC
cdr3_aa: CASSSWDRINYGYTF

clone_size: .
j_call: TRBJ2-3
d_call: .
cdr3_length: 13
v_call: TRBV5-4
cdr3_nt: TGTGCCAGCAGCTTGGGCGGCACAGATACGCAGTATTTT
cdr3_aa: CASSLGGTDTQYF

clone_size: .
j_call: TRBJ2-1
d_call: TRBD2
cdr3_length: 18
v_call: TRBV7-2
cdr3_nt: TGTGCCAGCAGCTTAGGGCGCCCCGGGACTAGCGGAGACAATGAGCAGTTCTTC
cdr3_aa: CASSLGRPGTSGDNEQFF

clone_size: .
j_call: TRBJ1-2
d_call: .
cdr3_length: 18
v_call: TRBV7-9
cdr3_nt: TGTGCCAGCAGCTTCCAGTCAACAGGGTCCTTAACTATGGACAGAAACACCTTC
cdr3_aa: CASSFQSTGSLTMDRNTF

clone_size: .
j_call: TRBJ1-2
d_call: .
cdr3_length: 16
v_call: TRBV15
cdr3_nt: TGTGCCACCAGCAGAGAGGGGCCGGGTACCCTCTATGGCTACACCTTC
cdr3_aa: CATSREGPGTLYGYTF

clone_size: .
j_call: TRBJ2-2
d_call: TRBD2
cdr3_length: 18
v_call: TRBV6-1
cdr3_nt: TGTGCCAGCAGTGAAGCGCTCCTAGCGGCCTCCCACCCCGGGGAGCTGTTTTTT
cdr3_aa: CASSEALLAASHPGELFF

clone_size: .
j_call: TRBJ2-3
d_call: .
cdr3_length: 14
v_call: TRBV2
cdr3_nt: TGTGCCAGCAGTGAAGGGGGGGATCTGGATACGCAGTATTTT
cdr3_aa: CASSEGGDLDTQYF

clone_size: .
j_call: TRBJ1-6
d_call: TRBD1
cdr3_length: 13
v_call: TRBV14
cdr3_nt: TGTGCCAGCAGCCTTACGATAGACAGGGCCATCCACTTT
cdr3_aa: CASSLTIDRAIHF

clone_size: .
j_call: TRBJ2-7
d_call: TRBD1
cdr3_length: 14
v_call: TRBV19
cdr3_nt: TGTGCCAGTAGTCTAGGGACAGGGACCTACGAGCAGTACTTC
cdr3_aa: CASSLGTGTYEQYF

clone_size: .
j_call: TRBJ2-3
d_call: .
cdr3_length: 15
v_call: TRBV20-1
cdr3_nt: TGCAGTGCTAGTAGGACTATATCTAGCACAGATACGCAGTATTTT
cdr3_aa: CSASRTISSTDTQYF

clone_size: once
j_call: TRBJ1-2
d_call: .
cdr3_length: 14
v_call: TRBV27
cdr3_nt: TGTGCCAGCAGCTCCAGCTCAGGGTTCCGTGGCTACACCTTC
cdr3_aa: CASSSSSGFRGYTF

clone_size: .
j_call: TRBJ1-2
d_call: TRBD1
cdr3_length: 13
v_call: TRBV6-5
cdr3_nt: TGTGCCAGCAGTTACGTACAGGGGGAAGGCTACACCTTC
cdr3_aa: CASSYVQGEGYTF